The 17 T cell receptor beta chains reported below all come from one sample, sequenced in a study of metastatic and nonmetastatic thyroid tumors. With MiXCR, TCRdb reprocessed the PCR reads. Of about 89,000 clones in the sample, under 15% were seen once. Thyroid surgery was preceded by no treatment in any patient. Sequenced input: tumor tissue. All receptors come from a female donor with papillary thyroid cancer or a benign thyroid nodule (not recorded which). Some clones in this sample may be carry-over from other donors' samples.

This clone was counted a single time. The chain links TRBV20-1 to TRBJ1-2; D not resolved. The CDR3 spans 16 residues. V gave up 3 bases and J gave up 6 bases, with 23 bases separating them. Looked up from germline, CDR1 is DFQATT and CDR2 is SNEGSKA (reference sequence). DNA for the CDR3: TGCAGTGCTAGTCCAACCCCTAGGCCTACCTACCATGGCTACACCTTC. It codes for CSASPTPRPTYHGYTF.

In this sample, this clone turned up many times. The CDR3 nucleotides read TGTGCCAGCAGCTTCGGCATAGTATCGAACACTGAAGCTTTCTTT. Translation gives CASSFGIVSNTEAFF. The chain joins TRBV11-2 to TRBJ1-1; D not certain. The CDR3 is 15 amino acids. CDR1 SGHAT and CDR2 FQNNGV come from the germline V gene. V dropped 3 bases and J dropped 1 base, with 12 bases sitting between them.

This clone was seen more than once but under ten times. This may be a read error: a much more frequent sequence differs by one nucleotide. The same CDR3 is also encoded by other DNA sequences in this sample. This CDR3 reads CASSEEGGQPQHF. CDR3 DNA sequence: TGTGCCAGCAGTGAGGAGGGAGGTCAGCCCCAACATTTT. This chain links TRBV6-4 with TRBJ1-5; D remains unclear. This CDR3 comprises 13 residues. CDR1 MRHNA and CDR2 SNTAGT come from the germline V gene.

This clone was picked up many times. The chain uses TRBV4-1 and TRBJ1-2; 8 bases match TRBD1. Germline CDR1 is MGHRA and CDR2 is YSYEKL. V shed 1 base, J shed 7 bases, and the junction held 2 bases outside the gene matches. This CDR3 comprises 13 residues. This chain's CDR3 is CASSQADRVGYTF. For the CDR3, the DNA is TGCGCCAGCAGCCAAGCGGACAGGGTTGGCTACACCTTC.

This clone was picked up many times. The chain joins TRBV15 to TRBJ2-3, with a tentative D call TRBD1 (6 bases). Trimming removed 2 bases from V and 6 bases from J, with 9 bases in between. CDR3 length equals 13 residues. CDR1 is LNHNV, CDR2 YYDKDF, per germline (reference sequence). CDR3 bases: TGTGCCACCAGCAGAATGAGGGGGGATACGCAGTATTTT. This codes for CATSRMRGDTQYF.

This clone was seen ten or more times. The V and J genes are TRBV2 and TRBJ2-1, with 8 bases aligning to TRBD2. Germline trimming cut 6 bases from V and 0 bases from J; bases unmatched to any gene: 7. Germline CDR1 SNHLY, CDR2 FYNNEI. The CDR3 has 16 amino acids. The CDR3 nucleotides read TGTGCCAGCAGGCCCCTAGCGGGCCCCTCCTACAATGAGCAGTTCTTC. Its translation: CASRPLAGPSYNEQFF.

This clone has ten or more counts. The gene calls are TRBV28 and TRBJ1-5; 9 nucleotides agree with TRBD1. This CDR3 has 15 residues. The V and J ends lost 6 bases and 5 bases, in that order; junction bases with no gene match: 8. Germline values: CDR1 MDHEN, CDR2 SYDVKM. In nucleotides, the CDR3 is TGTGCCAGCAGCCGGGACAGGGAGGTTTATCAGCCCCAGCATTTT. Protein sequence: CASSRDREVYQPQHF.

A few counts support this clone. Possible read error: a much larger clone is one base away. The chain employs TRBV7-9 and TRBJ2-7, with 7 positions matching TRBD1. The germline V gene encodes CDR1 SEHNR and CDR2 FQNEAQ (reference sequence). V trimming: 4 bases; J trimming: 6 bases; junction bases outside the gene matches: 3. This CDR3 comprises 12 residues. The CDR3 reads CASSSAGGEQYF. Written as DNA, the CDR3 is TGTGCCAGCAGCTCGGCAGGGGGCGAGCAGTACTTC.

This clone was recorded at least ten times. In nucleotides, the CDR3 is TGTGCCAGCAGCCCTAGTTCTAGCGGAGGCTACGAGCAGTACTTC. It is translated as CASSPSSSGGYEQYF. The genes are TRBV9 and TRBJ2-7, with 7 bases identical to TRBD2. CDR3 length: 15 amino acids. Germline values: CDR1 SGDLS, CDR2 YYNGEE. J was trimmed by 3 bases and V by 4 bases; bases with no gene match: 10.

This clone was observed at least ten times. V usage is TRBV3-1 and J usage is TRBJ2-1, with TRBD2 identical over 11 bases. In germline, CDR1 is LGHDT, CDR2 YNNKEL (reference sequence). The CDR3 is 15 amino acids. Trimming removed 4 bases from V and 5 bases from J; junction bases left unmatched: 4. The CDR3 DNA is TGTGCCAGCAGCCTTAGCGGGAGGGCGAACAATGAGCAGTTCTTC. Its translation is CASSLSGRANNEQFF.

As regards this clone: This sequence may be a read error, since a much larger clone differs from it by one base. The chain carries TRBV5-1 and TRBJ2-1; 8 bases fit TRBD2. From germline, CDR1 is SGHRS and CDR2 YFSETQ. The CDR3 is made up of 15 amino acids. The CDR3 DNA follows: TGCGCCAGCAGCCGGGGGGGAGGGCCCTACAATAAGCAGTTCTTC. It yields the protein CASSRGGGPYNKQFF.

This clone has a handful of counts. A read error may explain this, as a much larger clone is one base away. The chain uses TRBV7-3 and TRBJ2-3; 9 bases align to TRBD2. The CDR3 totals 15 residues. Germline values: CDR1 SGHTA, CDR2 FQGTGA. With 5 bases clipped from V and 5 bases from J, the junction kept 8 bases outside the gene matches. CDR3 amino acids: CASSRAGGGEDTQYF. DNA for the CDR3: TGTGCCAGCAGCCGCGCGGGAGGGGGGGAAGATACGCAGTATTTT.

The chain carries TRBV28 and TRBJ2-7; 11 bases are a match to TRBD2. V shed 8 bases and J 3 bases; nucleotides not matched to a gene: 9. Germline CDR1 and CDR2: MDHEN and SYDVKM. This CDR3 spans 15 amino acids. DNA for the CDR3: TGTGCCAGCGCTTCCCGGCTAGCGGGAGGCTACGAGCAGTACTTC. It specifies CASASRLAGGYEQYF.

The chain is built from TRBV5-1 and TRBJ2-3; TRBD1 is a possible D gene (6 bases). V lost 8 bases to trimming and J lost 3 bases, with 16 bases between them. This CDR3 has 14 amino acids. Germline CDR1 is SGHRS and CDR2 is YFSETQ. In DNA form, the CDR3 reads TGCGCCAGTAAGACAGGTGCCTGTACAGATACGCAGTATTTT. Amino acids: CASKTGACTDTQYF.

Concerning this clone itself: This clone may be a read error of a much larger clone one base away. The J gene is TRBJ2-3, the V gene TRBV7-3; perhaps TRBD2 as D (5 bases). The V gene lost 6 bases and the J gene lost 4 bases, with 11 bases spanning the gap. The germline gives CDR1 SGHTA, CDR2 FQGTGA. This CDR3 contains 13 residues. The chain's CDR3 is CASSPEEADTQYF. The CDR3 DNA reads as TGTGCCAGCAGTCCGGAGGAGGCAGATACGCAGTATTTT.

The chain links TRBV9 to TRBJ2-1; 8 nucleotides agree with TRBD1. Trimming took 0 bases from V and 5 from J; bases not matched to a gene: 13. The CDR3 has 18 amino acids. Germline V CDR1 and CDR2: SGDLS, YYNGEE. CDR3 nucleotides: TGTGCCAGCAGCGTAGAACTATTCGGTCAGGGGGCTGACAATGAGCAGTTCTTC. Translated, it gives CASSVELFGQGADNEQFF.

This clone was detected many times. This chain joins TRBV28 and TRBJ1-5; 10 bases fit TRBD1. Germline values: CDR1 MDHEN, CDR2 SYDVKM. The CDR3 covers 17 residues. Losses at the gene ends were 7 bases for V and 7 bases for J; bases not matched to a gene: 16. The DNA of the CDR3 is TGTGCCAGCACTCCCTTTCGGGGACAGGGGACGCGGCAGCCCCAGCATTTT. This translates into CASTPFRGQGTRQPQHF. Based on the CDR3 plus reference TRBV28 and TRBJ1-5, the full variable domain is DVKVTQSSRYLVKRTGEKVFLECVQDMDHENMFWYRQDPGLGLRLIYFSYDVKMKEKGDIPEGYSVSREKKERFSLILESASTNQTSMYLCASTPFRGQGTRQPQHFGDGTRLSIL.